This T cell receptor (beta chain) was profiled in a study of T cell responses to AZD1222 COVID-19 vaccine. General study findings and limits: The study sampled repertoires only after the peak T cell response. Vaccination with two AZD1222 doses was followed by a rise in Spike-specific TCR breadth and depth. Baseline seropositivity characterized only a handful of AZD1222 recipients.

This CDR3 region has 15 residues. The V gene's germline CDR1 is SGDLS and CDR2 YYNGEE. Trimming left V 0 bases short and J 3 bases short, with 9 bases between. Produced via immunoSEQ multiplex PCR; TCRdb's table is partial and in-frame only. The sample records approximately 180,000 clones, more than 75% being singletons. This clone occurred a few times. Antigen specificity is unknown. Timing groups of about 4 and about 12 weeks for second doses were pooled. The sequenced sample was peripheral blood, obtained 28 days after the second AZD1222 dose. The chain carries TRBV9 and TRBJ2-2, with D perhaps TRBD2 (5 bases). The TCR originated in an adult who received the AZD1222 COVID-19 vaccine. CDR3 nucleotide sequence: TGTGCCAGCAGCGTAGGGGCGGAGGACACCGGGGAGCTGTTTTTT. Its protein is CASSVGAEDTGELFF.